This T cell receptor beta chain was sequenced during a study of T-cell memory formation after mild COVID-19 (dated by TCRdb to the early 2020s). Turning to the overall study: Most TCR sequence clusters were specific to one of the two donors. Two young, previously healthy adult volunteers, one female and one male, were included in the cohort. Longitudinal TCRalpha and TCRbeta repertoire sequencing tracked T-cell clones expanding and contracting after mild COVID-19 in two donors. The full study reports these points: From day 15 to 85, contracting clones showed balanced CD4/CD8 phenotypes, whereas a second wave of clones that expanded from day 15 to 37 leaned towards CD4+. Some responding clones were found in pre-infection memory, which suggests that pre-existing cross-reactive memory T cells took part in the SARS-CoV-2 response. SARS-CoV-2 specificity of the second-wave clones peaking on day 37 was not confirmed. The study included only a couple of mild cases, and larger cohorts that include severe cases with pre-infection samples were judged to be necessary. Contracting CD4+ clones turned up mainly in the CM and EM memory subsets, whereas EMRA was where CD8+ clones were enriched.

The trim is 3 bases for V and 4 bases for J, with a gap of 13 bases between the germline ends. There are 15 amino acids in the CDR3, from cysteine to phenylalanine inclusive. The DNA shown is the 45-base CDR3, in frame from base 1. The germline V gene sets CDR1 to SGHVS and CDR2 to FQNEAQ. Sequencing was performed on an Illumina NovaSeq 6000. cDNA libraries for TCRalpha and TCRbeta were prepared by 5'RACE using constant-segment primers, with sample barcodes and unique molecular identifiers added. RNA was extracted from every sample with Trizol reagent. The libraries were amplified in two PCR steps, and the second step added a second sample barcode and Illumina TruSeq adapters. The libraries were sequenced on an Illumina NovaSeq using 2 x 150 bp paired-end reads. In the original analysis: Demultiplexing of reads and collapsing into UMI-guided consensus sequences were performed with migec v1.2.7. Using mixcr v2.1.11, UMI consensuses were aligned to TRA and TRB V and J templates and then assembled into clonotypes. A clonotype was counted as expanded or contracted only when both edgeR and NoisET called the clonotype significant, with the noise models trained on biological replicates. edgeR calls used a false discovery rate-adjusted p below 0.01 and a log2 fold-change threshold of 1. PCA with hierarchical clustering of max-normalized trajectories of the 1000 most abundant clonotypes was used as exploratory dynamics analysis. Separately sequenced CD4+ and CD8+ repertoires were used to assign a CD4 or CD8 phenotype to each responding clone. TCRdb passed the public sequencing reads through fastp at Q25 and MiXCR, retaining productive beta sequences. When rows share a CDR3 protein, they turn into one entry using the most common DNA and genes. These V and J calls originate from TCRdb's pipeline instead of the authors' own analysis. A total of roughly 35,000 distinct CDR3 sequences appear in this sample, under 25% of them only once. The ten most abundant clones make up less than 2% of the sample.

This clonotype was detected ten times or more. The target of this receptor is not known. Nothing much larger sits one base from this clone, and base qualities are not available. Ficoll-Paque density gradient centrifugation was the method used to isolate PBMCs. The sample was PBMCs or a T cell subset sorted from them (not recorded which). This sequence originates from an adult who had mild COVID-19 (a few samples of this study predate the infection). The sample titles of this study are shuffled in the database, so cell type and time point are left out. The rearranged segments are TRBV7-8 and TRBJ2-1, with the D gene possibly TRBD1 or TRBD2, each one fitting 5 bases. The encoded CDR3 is CASSFYGTGYNEQFF. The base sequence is TGTGCCAGCAGCTTCTATGGGACGGGTTACAATGAGCAGTTCTTC.